The clone carrying this T cell receptor beta chain was observed a few times. The source of the sample is a study of blood T cells in healthy people across ages. Study-level information: Capturing about one barcoded beta molecule per two T cells was achieved by template switching.

Caucasian individuals from Russia who were healthy and aged about 6 to 90 acted as donors. Isolating PBMCs gave at least 6.5 million of these cells per sample. The CDR3 loop spans 16 amino acids. The J segment lost 2 bases and the V segment lost 1 base, leaving 7 bases of the junction unmatched. Germline lookup yields CDR1 SQVTM and CDR2 ANQGSEA. The second PCR ran roughly 7 to 12 cycles with a sample-barcoded 5' primer and J-beta primers. Tags on each cDNA molecule came from a template-switch adaptor with 12 random nucleotides. TCRdb reprocessed the 5' RACE reads via MiXCR and lists one record per CDR3 protein. The sample shows fewer than 700,000 distinct CDR3 sequences, 47% of them seen only once.

This sequence originates from a man at least 80 years old in good health. The rearrangement links TRBV29-1 to TRBJ2-3, with TRBD2 identical over 9 bases. Sequenced sample: blood. Here the CDR3 reads CSVEASASGATDTQYF. The CDR3 coding sequence is TGCAGCGTTGAAGCGTCGGCTAGCGGGGCCACAGATACGCAGTATTTT.